A single sample is the source of the 13 T cell receptor beta chains below, sequenced in a study of T cells after yellow fever vaccination (dated by TCRdb to about 2019). Library method: 5' RACE. TCRdb lists the instrument as Illumina HiSeq 2500. TCRdb trimmed the raw reads at Q25, called clones with MiXCR and kept productive beta chains. All rows with the same CDR3 protein become a single entry with the most common DNA and genes. This sample holds more than 300,000 distinct CDR3 sequences; about 6.6% were observed only once. The top ten hold roughly a sixth of the sample. The sample's treatment or condition label is to be understood as: live attenuated yellow fever vaccine strain. Sample: PBMCs, taken 45 days after the first yellow fever vaccination. The receptors here all came from a young man who received the YFV17D yellow fever vaccine.

This clonotype showed up just a few times. This sequence joins TRBV6-2 or TRBV6-3 and TRBJ2-7, with a weak D call TRBD2 (5 bases). Per the germline V gene, CDR1 is MNHEY and CDR2 is SVGEGT. The V gene lost 6 bases and the J gene lost 2 bases, with 8 bases spanning the gap. The CDR3 has 12 residues. The CDR3 spells CASSHGAYEQYV. As DNA, the CDR3 is TGTGCCAGCAGCCACGGGGCCTACGAGCAGTACGTC.

The chain links TRBV7-8 to TRBJ1-5; TRBD1 matches 9 bases. Germline V lookup: CDR1 SGHVS, CDR2 FQNEAQ. Germline trimming cut 4 bases from V and 0 bases from J; bases unmatched to any gene: 4. This CDR3 comprises 16 residues. The CDR3 DNA follows: TGTGCCAGCAGCTCACGACAGGGGGATAGCAATCAGCCCCAGCATTTT. Protein: CASSSRQGDSNQPQHF.

This clonotype has at least ten counts. V usage is TRBV27 and J usage is TRBJ2-1, with D perhaps assigned TRBD1 or TRBD2 (5 bases each). The CDR3 sequence is 15 residues long. Germline V gene lookup returns CDR1 MNHEY and CDR2 SMNVEV (reference sequence). Trimming stripped 6 bases from V and 5 bases from J, with 17 bases between. The CDR3 DNA reads TGTGCCAGCAGCCGGGGCGGAATTGGCGACAATGAGCAGTTCTTC. This gives the protein CASSRGGIGDNEQFF.

This chain links TRBV20-1 with TRBJ1-5; TRBD1 matches 8 bases. CDR1 is DFQATT and CDR2 is SNEGSKA in the germline V gene (reference sequence). The junction had 8 bases not matched to a gene; V was cut back by 5 bases and J by 2 bases. The CDR3 has 15 residues. CDR3 sequence reads: CSAVDRVRGNQPQHF. In nucleotides, the CDR3 is TGCAGTGCTGTGGACAGGGTCCGGGGCAATCAGCCCCAGCATTTT.

This clonotype was picked up many times. The chain recombines TRBV20-1 with TRBJ2-4; perhaps D is TRBD1 or TRBD2 (5 bases each). CDR3 length: 12 residues. V lost 6 bases and J 4 bases, leaving 10 bases between the germline ends. Germline V CDR1 and CDR2: DFQATT, SNEGSKA (reference sequence). The CDR3 DNA reads TGCAGTGCGGGGACGGATAAAAACATTCAGTACTTC. It is translated as CSAGTDKNIQYF.

This clonotype was counted many times. V and J are TRBV20-1 and TRBJ2-3, with 9 bases fitting TRBD2. CDR3 length: 17 residues. V was pared by 1 base and J by 0 bases, with 8 bases of the junction left unmatched. Germline CDR1 is DFQATT and CDR2 is SNEGSKA (reference sequence). The CDR3 DNA is TGCAGTGCTAGAGTCCCTCTAGCGGGGCTGAGCACAGATACGCAGTATTTT. This encodes CSARVPLAGLSTDTQYF.

The table lists this clonotype with a few counts. This sequence joins TRBV19 and TRBJ2-7; D not resolved. The germline V gene encodes CDR1 LNHDA and CDR2 SQIVND (reference sequence). This CDR3 is built from 13 residues. Trimming removed 2 bases from V and 3 bases from J, with 8 bases in between. CDR3: CASSIREFYEQYF. CDR3 nucleotide sequence: TGTGCCAGTAGTATAAGGGAATTCTACGAGCAGTACTTC.

This clonotype was counted only a few times. This sequence joins TRBV7-6 and TRBJ2-3; 9 bases map to TRBD2. V was pared by 3 bases and J by 0 bases, with 10 bases of the junction left unmatched. In germline, CDR1 is SGHVS, CDR2 FNYEAQ. The CDR3 length is 18 residues. The CDR3, as DNA: TGTGCCAGCAGCTTTTTACCGGGACTAGCACTTAGCACAGATACGCAGTATTTT. This gives the protein CASSFLPGLALSTDTQYF.

This clonotype was picked up a small number of times. The rearrangement links TRBV7-3 to TRBJ2-5; D is tentatively TRBD1 or TRBD2 (5 bases each). The germline CDR1 and CDR2 sequences are SGHTA and FQGTGA. This CDR3 has 15 residues. V shed 5 bases and J shed 3 bases, with 16 bases lying between them. The CDR3 DNA sequence: TGTGCCAGCAGCCGGGGACGGGGTCGTGAAGAGACCCAGTACTTC. Amino acids: CASSRGRGREETQYF.

The chain joins TRBV7-3 to TRBJ2-2, with D perhaps TRBD1 (5 bases). Germline CDR1 SGHTA, CDR2 FQGTGA. V was cut by 0 bases and J by 6 bases, with 17 bases left in between. The CDR3 is made up of 17 amino acids. The CDR3 nucleotides read TGTGCCAGCAGCTTAACTCCAGGGCGGTTGAATTCCGGGGAGCTGTTTTTT. Encoded protein: CASSLTPGRLNSGELFF.

This rearrangement joins TRBV19 to TRBJ2-1; D is undetermined. Trimming pared 2 bases from V and 5 bases from J, leaving 10 bases between. Germline V lookup: CDR1 LNHDA, CDR2 SQIVND (reference sequence). This CDR3 region has 14 residues. The CDR3 DNA is TGTGCCAGTAGTATACCAGCTACCAACAATGAGCAGTTCTTC. Protein sequence: CASSIPATNNEQFF. Supplemented by reference TRBV19 and TRBJ2-1, the full variable domain reads DGGITQSPKYLFRKEGQNVTLSCEQNLNHDAMYWYRQDPGQGLRLIYYSQIVNDFQKGDIAEGYSVSREKKESFPLTVTSAQKNPTAFYLCASSIPATNNEQFFGPGTRLTVL.

This clonotype has just a few counts. The chain uses TRBV6-1 and TRBJ2-3, with D tentatively TRBD1 (7 bases). From germline, CDR1 is MNHNS and CDR2 SASEGT. V was pared by 6 bases and J by 3 bases, with 19 bases between. The length of the CDR3 is 16 residues. CDR3 protein: CASRPRTGRGTDTQYF. CDR3 DNA sequence: TGTGCCAGCAGACCTCGGACAGGCCGGGGGACAGATACGCAGTATTTT.

This clonotype was observed at least ten times. The chain couples TRBV7-9 to TRBJ2-2; D is undetermined. CDR3 length: 14 amino acids. From germline, CDR1 is SEHNR and CDR2 FQNEAQ (reference sequence). Trimming took 0 bases from V and 6 from J, leaving 8 bases between them. The CDR3 DNA sequence: TGTGCCAGCAGCTTAGCTCTTACCTCCGGGGAGCTGTTTTTT. Protein sequence: CASSLALTSGELFF.